The T cell receptor beta chain under discussion was sequenced for a study of healthy donors' naive CD4 and CD8 T cells. The CDR3 extends over 15 amino acids. Germline CDR1 SGHNT, CDR2 YYREEE (reference sequence). The V segment lost 3 bases and the J segment 2 bases; nucleotides outside the gene matches: 8. TCR libraries were built from 450 to 650 ng of total RNA by linear amplification. MiXCR, run by TCRdb on the reads, gives a single entry per CDR3 protein. The table includes 150,000 to 200,000 distinct CDR3 sequences, 65% to 75% detected once. The clonotype comes from a pool of human donors in good health; the sample pools cells from several healthy donors. The chain links TRBV5-4 to TRBJ2-7; TRBD1 aligns across 7 bases. The sequenced material came from naive CD4+ and CD8+ T cells sorted from blood, pooled from several donors. The DNA for the CDR3 is TGTGCCAGCAGCTCTTCGCGACAGGGCCCCTACGAGCAGTACTTC. This translates into CASSSSRQGPYEQYF. Based on the CDR3 plus reference TRBV5-4 and TRBJ2-7, the full variable domain is ETGVTQSPTHLIKTRGQQVTLRCSSQSGHNTVSWYQQALGQGPQFIFQYYREEENGRGNFPPRFSGLQFPNYSSELNVNALELDDSALYLCASSSSRQGPYEQYFGPGTRLTVT.